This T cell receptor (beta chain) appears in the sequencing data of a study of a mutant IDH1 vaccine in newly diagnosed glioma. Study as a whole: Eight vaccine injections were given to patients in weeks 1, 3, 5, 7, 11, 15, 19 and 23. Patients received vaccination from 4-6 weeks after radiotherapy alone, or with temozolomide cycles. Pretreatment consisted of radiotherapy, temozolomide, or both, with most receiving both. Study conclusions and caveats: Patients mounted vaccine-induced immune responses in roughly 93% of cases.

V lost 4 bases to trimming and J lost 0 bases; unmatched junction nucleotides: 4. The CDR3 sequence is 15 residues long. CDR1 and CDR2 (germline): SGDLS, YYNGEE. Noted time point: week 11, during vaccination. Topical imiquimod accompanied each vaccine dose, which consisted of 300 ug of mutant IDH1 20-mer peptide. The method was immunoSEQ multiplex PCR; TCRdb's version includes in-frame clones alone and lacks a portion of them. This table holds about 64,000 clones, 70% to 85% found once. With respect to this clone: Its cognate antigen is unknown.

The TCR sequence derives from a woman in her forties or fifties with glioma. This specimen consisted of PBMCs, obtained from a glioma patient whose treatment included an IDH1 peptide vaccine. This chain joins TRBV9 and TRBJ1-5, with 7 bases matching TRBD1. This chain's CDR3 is CASSSRDSSNQPQHF. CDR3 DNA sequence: TGTGCCAGCAGCTCACGGGACAGTAGCAATCAGCCCCAGCATTTT. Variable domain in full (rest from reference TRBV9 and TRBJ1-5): DSGVTQTPKHLITATGQRVTLRCSPRSGDLSVYWYQQSLDQGLQFLIQYYNGEERAKGNILERFSAQQFPDLHSELNLSSLELGDSALYFCASSSRDSSNQPQHFGDGTRLSIL.